Each of the 14 T cell receptor beta chains below was sequenced from the same sample in a study of control samples from healthy donors and cancer patients. Sequencing used immunoSEQ multiplex PCR; TCRdb keeps in-frame clones, though not all of them. The table includes around 18,000 clones, more than 70% detected once. What was sequenced was PBMCs. The receptors were gathered from a woman aged 70-85 years with colorectal cancer.

CDR3 nucleotides: TGTGCCAGCAGCAAGAAGGGTGACGGCTGGAGGATCTACAATGAGCAGTTCTTC. Protein: CASSKKGDGWRIYNEQFF. The chain employs TRBV21-1 and TRBJ2-1; no check of the table's D call, TRBD2, against the DNA was made. TRBV21-1 is tagged as a pseudogene. The CDR3 loop spans 18 amino acids.

This clone was seen once. CDR3 nucleotides: TGTGCCAGCTCACCCCGGGGGGGAAATGAAAAACTGTTTTTT. Its translation: CASSPRGGNEKLFF. The rearrangement links TRBV18 to TRBJ1-4; D is possibly TRBD1 (5 bases). The V gene lost 3 bases and the J gene lost 5 bases, with 10 bases spanning the gap. The CDR3 length is 14 residues. Germline CDR1 reads KGHSH; CDR2 reads LQKENI. Looking up the rest from reference TRBV18 and TRBJ1-4 gives the full variable domain: NAGVMQNPRHLVRRRGQEARLRCSPMKGHSHVYWYRQLPEEGLKFMVYLQKENIIDESGMPKERFSAEFPKEGPSILRIQQVVRGDSAAYFCASSPRGGNEKLFFGSGTQLSVL.

The rearrangement uses TRBV29-1 and TRBJ2-3; perhaps D is TRBD1 or TRBD2 (6 bases each). V was shortened by 8 bases and J by 0 bases, with 15 bases between the two germline ends. Germline V gene sequence: CDR1 SQVTM, CDR2 ANQGSEA. CDR3 size: 14 residues. CDR3 loop: CSLTGGTSTDTQYF. CDR3 DNA: TGCAGCCTAACGGGCGGGACAAGCACAGATACGCAGTATTTT.

The chain combines TRBV20-1 with TRBJ2-1, with D hard to call. The V gene's germline CDR1 is DFQATT and CDR2 SNEGSKA (reference sequence). CDR3 length: 11 residues. Trimming cost V 0 bases and J 9 bases, with 6 bases left between them. The DNA of the CDR3 is TGCAGTGCTAGAGAAGTCACTGAGCAGTTCTTC. Its protein product is CSAREVTEQFF.

The CDR3 DNA follows: TGTGCCAGCAGCTCTGGGGGCGGACAGGGGGCGGGCACCGGGGAGCTGTTTTTT. Translation: CASSSGGGQGAGTGELFF. V and J are TRBV5-4 and TRBJ2-2, with 11 bases fitting TRBD1. Trimming cost V 3 bases and J 4 bases; bases outside gene matches: 11. Germline CDR1 is SGHNT and CDR2 is YYREEE (reference sequence). CDR3 length: 18 amino acids. The whole variable domain, filled in from reference TRBV5-4 and TRBJ2-2, reads ETGVTQSPTHLIKTRGQQVTLRCSSQSGHNTVSWYQQALGQGPQFIFQYYREEENGRGNFPPRFSGLQFPNYSSELNVNALELDDSALYLCASSSGGGQGAGTGELFFGEGSRLTVL.

This clone was detected only a few times. J is TRBJ2-3 and V is TRBV10-1; D unresolved. This CDR3 has 13 residues. Per the germline V gene, CDR1 is WNHNN and CDR2 is SYGVQD (reference sequence). V was shortened by 0 bases and J by 9 bases, with 10 bases between the two germline ends. The CDR3: CASSESKIGTQYF. As DNA, the CDR3 is TGCGCCAGCAGTGAGTCCAAAATTGGGACGCAGTATTTT.

The rearrangement uses TRBV20-1 and TRBJ2-7; tentative D call: TRBD2 (6 bases). The germline V gene has CDR1 DFQATT and CDR2 SNEGSKA (reference sequence). CDR3 length: 11 amino acids. The CDR3 protein is CTLYHGGEQYF. CDR3 DNA: TGCACCCTTTATCATGGGGGGGAGCAGTACTTC.

The sample holds one count of this clone. The rearrangement links TRBV11-1 to TRBJ2-1; 7 bases fit TRBD1. Per germline, CDR1 SGHAT and CDR2 FQDESV (reference sequence). V dropped 3 bases and J dropped 4; count of bases not matched to a gene: 6. The CDR3 extends over 15 amino acids. The CDR3 DNA follows: TGTGCCAGCAGCTTCGGCGACAGGGTATACAATGAGCAGTTCTTC. Its translation: CASSFGDRVYNEQFF.

This clone has a single count. V is TRBV5-1 and J is TRBJ2-3; 9 bases line up with TRBD2. CDR1 is SGHRS and CDR2 is YFSETQ in the germline V gene. Germline trimming cut 0 bases from V and 4 bases from J; bases unmatched to any gene: 6. The CDR3 loop spans 16 amino acids. CDR3 sequence (DNA): TGCGCCAGCAGCTTGGGTGGAGCGGGGGGCCCAGATACGCAGTATTTT. Its translation is CASSLGGAGGPDTQYF.

This sequence joins TRBV6-5 and TRBJ1-3, with D possibly being TRBD1 (6 bases). The V and J ends lost 5 bases and 0 bases respectively, with 11 bases between them. This CDR3 has 15 residues. Germline CDR1 is MNHEY and CDR2 is SVGAGI. CDR3: CASSSLGGSGNTIYF. The CDR3 coding sequence is TGTGCCAGCAGTAGCCTAGGGGGCTCTGGAAACACCATATATTTT.

The rearrangement joins TRBV5-1 to TRBJ2-1; D gene uncertain. Germline-derived CDR1 and CDR2 are SGHRS and YFSETQ. V was cut by 2 bases and J by 2 bases, with 8 bases left in between. This CDR3 has 14 amino acids. CDR3 in amino acids: CASSLMAAYNEQFF. The CDR3 nucleotides are TGCGCCAGCAGCTTAATGGCAGCCTACAATGAGCAGTTCTTC.

This clone was counted a single time. This chain uses TRBV3-1 (or the pseudogene TRBV3-2) with TRBJ2-5; 12 nucleotides line up with TRBD2. The CDR3 is 16 residues long. Per the germline V gene, CDR1 is LGHDT and CDR2 is YNNKEL (reference sequence). Unmatched junction bases numbered 6, after V lost 3 bases and J lost 4 bases. The CDR3 sequence is CASSQSTSGRGETQYF. The CDR3 DNA is TGTGCCAGCAGCCAGTCGACTAGCGGGAGAGGAGAGACCCAGTACTTC.

This chain links TRBV14 with TRBJ2-3; D remains unclear. V was shortened by 7 bases and J by 0 bases, with 5 bases between the two germline ends. Germline CDR1 and CDR2: SGHDN and FVKESK. The length of the CDR3 is 12 residues. This CDR3 is CASNDSTDTQYF. The CDR3, as DNA: TGTGCCAGCAACGACAGCACAGATACGCAGTATTTT.

V and J are TRBV6-2 or TRBV6-3 and TRBJ1-2; no reliable D call. The CDR3 totals 13 residues. With 5 bases removed from V and 7 bases from J, the gap between germline ends came to 14 bases. Germline V gene lookup returns CDR1 MNHEY and CDR2 SVGEGT. The DNA of the CDR3 is TGTGCCAGCAGTCGTGGACCCCCTGCTGGCTACACCTTC. Translation gives CASSRGPPAGYTF.